A selection of T cell receptor beta chains follows, all from one sample in a study of human T cells and chemical hapten exposure. TCRdb passed the RACE reads through MiXCR, listing each CDR3 protein once. There are about 71,000 distinct CDR3 sequences in the sample; over 7.5% occur only once, and roughly 3.3% lies in the top ten. The source material was whole blood, sampled in connection with sensitization to the hapten diphenylcyclopropenone (DPC). All receptors come from a woman between 40 and 55 years old with alopecia areata. Some clones in this sample may be carry-over from other donors' samples. The CDR3 runs from the conserved cysteine through the conserved F or W. Each record gives: V gene, J gene, D gene, clone size, CDR3 length, CDR3 DNA, CDR3 protein. D genes are given only for firm matches. Some rows have no size entry. The others give once, few or many, or a class for an expanded clone.

v_gene: TRBV7-2
j_gene: TRBJ2-3
d_gene: TRBD2
abundance: few
len: 17
CDR3nt: TGTGCCAGCAGCTTAGAACAAACTAGCGGGGGACGGAATACGCAGTATTTT
CDR3aa: CASSLEQTSGGRNTQYF

v_gene: TRBV11-2
j_gene: TRBJ2-5
d_gene: TRBD2
abundance: many
len: 15
CDR3nt: TGTGCCAGCAGCCCTCGCGGGGGGGTTCAGGAGACCCAGTACTTC
CDR3aa: CASSPRGGVQETQYF

v_gene: TRBV28
j_gene: TRBJ1-5
d_gene: NA
abundance: NA
len: 15
CDR3nt: TGTGCCAGCAGACTTGACAATTATAGCAATCAGCCCCAGCATTTT
CDR3aa: CASRLDNYSNQPQHF

v_gene: TRBV10-2
j_gene: TRBJ2-2
d_gene: NA
abundance: many
len: 14
CDR3nt: TGCGCCACTGGGGGGGGCCCGAACACCGGGGAGCTGTTTTTT
CDR3aa: CATGGGPNTGELFF

v_gene: TRBV18
j_gene: TRBJ1-1
d_gene: NA
abundance: few
len: 14
CDR3nt: TGTGCCAGCTCACCTCAGGGGAAGAGCACTGAAGCTTTCTTT
CDR3aa: CASSPQGKSTEAFF

v_gene: TRBV12-3/TRBV12-4
j_gene: TRBJ2-7
d_gene: TRBD2
abundance: NA
len: 15
CDR3nt: TGTGCCAGCAGTTGGGGTAGCGGGGGGGCCTACGAGCAGTACTTC
CDR3aa: CASSWGSGGAYEQYF

v_gene: TRBV28
j_gene: TRBJ1-2
d_gene: NA
abundance: NA
len: 12
CDR3nt: TGTGCCAGCACCGATGCGAGCTATGGCTACACCTTC
CDR3aa: CASTDASYGYTF

v_gene: TRBV12-3/TRBV12-4
j_gene: TRBJ2-6
d_gene: NA
abundance: NA
len: 15
CDR3nt: TGTGCCAGCAGTACCAGGGTTTCGGGGGCCAACGTCCTGACTTTC
CDR3aa: CASSTRVSGANVLTF

v_gene: TRBV30
j_gene: TRBJ1-5
d_gene: NA
abundance: NA
len: 13
CDR3nt: TGTGCCTGGAGTGTAGGGACTGATCAGCCCCAGCATTTT
CDR3aa: CAWSVGTDQPQHF

v_gene: TRBV6-2/TRBV6-3
j_gene: TRBJ2-5
d_gene: NA
abundance: many
len: 11
CDR3nt: TGTGCCAGCAGTTACGGACAGACCCAGTACTTC
CDR3aa: CASSYGQTQYF